This T cell receptor (beta chain) was captured by sequencing in a study of cytomegalovirus exposure and HLA in healthy donors. Trimming removed 3 bases from V and 10 bases from J, with 13 bases in between. Germline CDR1 KGHSH, CDR2 LQKENI. The CDR3 is made up of 13 amino acids. Method: immunoSEQ multiplex PCR; TCRdb's copy keeps in-frame clones and lacks some. The table lists about 120,000 clones, 89% of them singletons, with approximately 1% in the top ten. This receptor was taken from a woman aged 18-29 years in good health and CMV-seronegative. J is TRBJ1-5 and V is TRBV18; perhaps TRBD1 as D (5 bases). Sequenced input: PBMCs. The CDR3 region is CASSPTDDVPQHF. The CDR3 bases are TGTGCCAGCTCACCGACAGATGATGTCCCCCAGCATTTT.